This TCR beta chain is from a study of blood T cells in healthy people across ages. Alongside a J-beta primer mix, a sample-barcoded 5' primer served in a second PCR lasting about 7 to 11 cycles. TCRdb passed the 5' RACE reads through MiXCR, listing each CDR3 protein once. The sample records about 970,000 distinct CDR3 sequences, about 51% being singletons. CDR1 is DFQATT, CDR2 SNEGSKA, per germline (reference sequence). The CDR3 totals 16 residues. Trimming cost V 0 bases and J 3 bases; bases outside gene matches: 11. The study drew donors from healthy Caucasian individuals in Russia aged roughly 6 to 95.

This chain uses TRBV20-1 with TRBJ2-7; 7 bases are shared with TRBD2. The TCR sequence derives from an older woman in good health. The sequenced material came from blood. Here the CDR3 DNA reads TGCAGTGCTAGAGACCCCCGGGAGAAGCGGGACTACGAGCAGTACTTC. This sequence encodes CSARDPREKRDYEQYF.